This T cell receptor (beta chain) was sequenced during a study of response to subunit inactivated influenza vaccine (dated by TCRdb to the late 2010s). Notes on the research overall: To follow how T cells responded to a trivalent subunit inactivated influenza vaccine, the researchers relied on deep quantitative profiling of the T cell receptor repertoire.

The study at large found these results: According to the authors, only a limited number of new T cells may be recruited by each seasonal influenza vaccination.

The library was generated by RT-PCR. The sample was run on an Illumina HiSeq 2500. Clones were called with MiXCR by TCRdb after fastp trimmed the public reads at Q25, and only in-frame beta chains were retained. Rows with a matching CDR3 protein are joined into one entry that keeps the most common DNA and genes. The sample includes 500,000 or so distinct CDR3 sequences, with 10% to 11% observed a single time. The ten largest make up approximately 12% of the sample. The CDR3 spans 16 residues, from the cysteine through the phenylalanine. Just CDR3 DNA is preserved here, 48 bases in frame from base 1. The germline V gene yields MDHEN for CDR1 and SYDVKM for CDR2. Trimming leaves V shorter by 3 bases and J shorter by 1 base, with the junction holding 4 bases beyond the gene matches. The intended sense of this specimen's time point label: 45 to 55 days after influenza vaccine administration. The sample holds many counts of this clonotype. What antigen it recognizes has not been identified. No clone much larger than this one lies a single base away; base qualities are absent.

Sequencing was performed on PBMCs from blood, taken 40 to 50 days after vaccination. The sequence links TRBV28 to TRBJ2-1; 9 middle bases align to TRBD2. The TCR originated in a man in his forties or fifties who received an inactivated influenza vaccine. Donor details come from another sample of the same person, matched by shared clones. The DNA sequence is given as TGTGCCAGCAGTTTCGCGCTAGCGGGATCCTACAATGAGCAGTTCTTC. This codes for CASSFALAGSYNEQFF.